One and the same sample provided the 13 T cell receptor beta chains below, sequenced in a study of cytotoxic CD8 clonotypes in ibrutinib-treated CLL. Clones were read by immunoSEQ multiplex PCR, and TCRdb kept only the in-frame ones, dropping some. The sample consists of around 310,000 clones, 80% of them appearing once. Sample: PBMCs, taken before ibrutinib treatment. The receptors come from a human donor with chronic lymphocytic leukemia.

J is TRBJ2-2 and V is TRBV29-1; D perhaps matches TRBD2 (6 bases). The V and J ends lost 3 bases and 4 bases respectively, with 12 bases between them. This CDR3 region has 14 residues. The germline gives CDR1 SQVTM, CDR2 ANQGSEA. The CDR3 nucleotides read TGCAGCGTTGAGGGAGGTGGGGGCACCGGGGAGCTGTTTTTT. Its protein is CSVEGGGGTGELFF.

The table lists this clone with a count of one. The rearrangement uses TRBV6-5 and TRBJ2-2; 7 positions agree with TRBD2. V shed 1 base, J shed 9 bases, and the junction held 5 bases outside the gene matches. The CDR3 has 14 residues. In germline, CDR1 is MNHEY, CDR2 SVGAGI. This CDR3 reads CASSYWGEGRELFF. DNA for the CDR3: TGTGCCAGCAGTTACTGGGGGGAGGGCCGGGAGCTGTTTTTT.

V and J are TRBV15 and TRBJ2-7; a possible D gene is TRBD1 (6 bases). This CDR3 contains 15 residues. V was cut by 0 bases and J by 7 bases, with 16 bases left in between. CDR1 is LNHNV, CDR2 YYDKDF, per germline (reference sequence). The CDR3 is CATSRDMSGAREQYF. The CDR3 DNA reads TGTGCCACCAGCAGAGATATGTCAGGGGCGCGGGAGCAGTACTTC. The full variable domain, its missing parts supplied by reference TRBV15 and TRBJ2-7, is DAMVIQNPRYQVTQFGKPVTLSCSQTLNHNVMYWYQQKSSQAPKLLFHYYDKDFNNEADTPDNFQSRRPNTSFCFLDIRSPGLGDTAMYLCATSRDMSGAREQYFGPGTRLTVT.

CDR3 coding DNA: TGTGCCAGCAGCCAACCAACCGGGACAGGTTCGTACGAGCAGTACTTC. It specifies CASSQPTGTGSYEQYF. This chain links TRBV14 with TRBJ2-7; 8 bases map to TRBD1. CDR3 length equals 16 residues. The germline V gene has CDR1 SGHDN and CDR2 FVKESK. The junction had 10 bases not matched to a gene; V was cut back by 2 bases and J by 4 bases.

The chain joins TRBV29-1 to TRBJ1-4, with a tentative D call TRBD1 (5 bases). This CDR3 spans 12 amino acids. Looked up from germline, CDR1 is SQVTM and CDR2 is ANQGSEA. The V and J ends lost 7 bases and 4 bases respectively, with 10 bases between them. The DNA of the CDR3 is TGCAGCGCTAGGGGTTATAATGAAAAACTGTTTTTT. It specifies CSARGYNEKLFF. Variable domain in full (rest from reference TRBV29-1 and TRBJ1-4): SAVISQKPSRDICQRGTSLTIQCQVDSQVTMMFWYRQQPGQSLTLIATANQGSEATYESGFVIDKFPISRPNLTFSTLTVSNMSPEDSSIYLCSARGYNEKLFFGSGTQLSVL.

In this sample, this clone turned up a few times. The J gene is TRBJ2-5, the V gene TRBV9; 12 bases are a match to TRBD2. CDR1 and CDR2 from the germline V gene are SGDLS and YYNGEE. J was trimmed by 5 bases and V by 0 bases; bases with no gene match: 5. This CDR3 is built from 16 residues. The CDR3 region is CASSVASGRAGETQYF. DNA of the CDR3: TGTGCCAGCAGCGTAGCTAGCGGGAGGGCCGGTGAGACCCAGTACTTC.

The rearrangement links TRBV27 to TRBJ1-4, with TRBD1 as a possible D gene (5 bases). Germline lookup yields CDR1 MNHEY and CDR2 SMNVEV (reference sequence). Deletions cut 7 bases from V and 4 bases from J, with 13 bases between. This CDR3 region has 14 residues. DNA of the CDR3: TGTGCCAGCACCTCAGACAGCGGTAATGAAAAACTGTTTTTT. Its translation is CASTSDSGNEKLFF.

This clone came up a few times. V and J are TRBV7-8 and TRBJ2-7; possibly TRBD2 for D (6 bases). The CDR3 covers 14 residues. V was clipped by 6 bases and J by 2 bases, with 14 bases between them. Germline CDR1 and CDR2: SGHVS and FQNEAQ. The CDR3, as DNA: TGTGCCAGCAGTTTTAGCGGTACAACCTACGAGCAGTACTTC. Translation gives CASSFSGTTYEQYF.

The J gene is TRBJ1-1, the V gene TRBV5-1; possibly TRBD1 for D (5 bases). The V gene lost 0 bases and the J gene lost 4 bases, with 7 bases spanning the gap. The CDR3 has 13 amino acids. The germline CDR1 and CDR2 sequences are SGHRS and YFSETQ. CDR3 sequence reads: CASSLAGSTEAFF. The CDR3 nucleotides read TGCGCCAGCAGCTTGGCAGGGAGCACTGAAGCTTTCTTT.

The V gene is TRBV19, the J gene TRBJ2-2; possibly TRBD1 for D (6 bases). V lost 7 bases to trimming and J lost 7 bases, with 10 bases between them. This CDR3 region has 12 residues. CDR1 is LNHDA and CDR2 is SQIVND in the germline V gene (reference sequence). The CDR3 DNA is TGTGCCAGTACCCAAGGGGGCGGGGAGCTGTTTTTT. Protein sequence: CASTQGGGELFF.

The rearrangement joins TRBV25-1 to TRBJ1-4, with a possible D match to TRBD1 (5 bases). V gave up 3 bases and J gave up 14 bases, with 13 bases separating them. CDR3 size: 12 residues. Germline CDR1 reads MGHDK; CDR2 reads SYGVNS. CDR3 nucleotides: TGTGCCAGCAGTGATGAGGGGTTGAGTCTGTTTTTT. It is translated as CASSDEGLSLFF.

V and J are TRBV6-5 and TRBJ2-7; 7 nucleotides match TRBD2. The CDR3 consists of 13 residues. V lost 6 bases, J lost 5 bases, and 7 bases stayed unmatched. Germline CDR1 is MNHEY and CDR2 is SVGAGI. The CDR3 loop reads CASSLRGVNEQYF. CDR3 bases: TGTGCCAGCAGCCTCCGGGGGGTTAACGAGCAGTACTTC.

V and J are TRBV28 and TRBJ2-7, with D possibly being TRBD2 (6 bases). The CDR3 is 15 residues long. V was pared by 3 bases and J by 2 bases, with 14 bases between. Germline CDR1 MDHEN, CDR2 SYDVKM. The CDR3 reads CASSLAGQLTYEQYF. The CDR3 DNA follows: TGTGCCAGCAGTTTGGCGGGGCAGCTTACCTACGAGCAGTACTTC.